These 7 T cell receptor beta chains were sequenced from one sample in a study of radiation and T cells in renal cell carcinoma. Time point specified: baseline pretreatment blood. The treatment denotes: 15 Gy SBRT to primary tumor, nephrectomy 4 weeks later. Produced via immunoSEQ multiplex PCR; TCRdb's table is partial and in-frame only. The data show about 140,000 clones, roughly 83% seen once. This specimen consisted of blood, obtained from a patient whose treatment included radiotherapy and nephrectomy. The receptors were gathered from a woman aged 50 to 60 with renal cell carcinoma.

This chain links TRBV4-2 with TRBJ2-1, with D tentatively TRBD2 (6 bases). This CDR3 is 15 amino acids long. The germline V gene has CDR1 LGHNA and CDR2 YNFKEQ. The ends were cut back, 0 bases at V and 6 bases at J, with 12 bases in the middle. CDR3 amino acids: CASSQERRVGNEQFF. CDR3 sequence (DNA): TGTGCCAGCAGCCAAGAACGGAGGGTAGGCAATGAGCAGTTCTTC.

CDR3 bases: TGTGCCAGTAGTTTCCCTGGGGAGGGCCTTTACGAGCAGTACTTC. Protein: CASSFPGEGLYEQYF. The chain uses TRBV19 and TRBJ2-7; 7 nucleotides line up with TRBD2. Per germline, CDR1 LNHDA and CDR2 SQIVND (reference sequence). Trimming cost V 5 bases and J 4 bases; bases outside gene matches: 11. The CDR3 length is 15 residues.

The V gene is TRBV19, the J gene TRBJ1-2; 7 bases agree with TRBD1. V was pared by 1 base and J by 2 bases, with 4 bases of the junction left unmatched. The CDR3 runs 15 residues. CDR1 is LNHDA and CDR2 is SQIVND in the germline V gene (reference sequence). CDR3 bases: TGTGCCAGTAGTATAGGACAGGGCCGGAACTATGGCTACACCTTC. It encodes CASSIGQGRNYGYTF.

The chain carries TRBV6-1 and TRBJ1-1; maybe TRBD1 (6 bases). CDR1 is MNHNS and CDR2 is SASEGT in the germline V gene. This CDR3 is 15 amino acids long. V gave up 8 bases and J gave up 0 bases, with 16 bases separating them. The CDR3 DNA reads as TGTGCCAGCGTGGGGGCAGGGAGCATGAACACTGAAGCTTTCTTT. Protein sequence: CASVGAGSMNTEAFF.

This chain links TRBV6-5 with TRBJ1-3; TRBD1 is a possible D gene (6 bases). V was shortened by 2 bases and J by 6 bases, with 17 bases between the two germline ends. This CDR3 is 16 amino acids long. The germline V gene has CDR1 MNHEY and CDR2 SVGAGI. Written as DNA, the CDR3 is TGTGCCAGCAGTTACCAAAGGGGCAGGGGCTTAAACACCATATATTTT. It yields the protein CASSYQRGRGLNTIYF.

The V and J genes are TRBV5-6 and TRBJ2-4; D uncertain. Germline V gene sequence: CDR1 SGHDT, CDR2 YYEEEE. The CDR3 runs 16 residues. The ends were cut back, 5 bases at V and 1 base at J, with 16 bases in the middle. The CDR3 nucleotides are TGTGCCAGCAGTTCTGTGGGGTTGGGGGCCAAAAACATTCAGTACTTC. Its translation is CASSSVGLGAKNIQYF.

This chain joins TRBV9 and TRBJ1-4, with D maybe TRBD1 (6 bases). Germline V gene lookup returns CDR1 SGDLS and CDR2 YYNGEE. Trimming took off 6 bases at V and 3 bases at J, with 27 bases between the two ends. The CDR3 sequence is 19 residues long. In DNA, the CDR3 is TGTGCCAGCATAACTCAGCTAGGGGGGGGCCGCCCGGCTAATGAAAAACTGTTTTTT. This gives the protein CASITQLGGGRPANEKLFF.